The 6 T cell receptor beta chains presented below share a single source sample, sequenced in a study of T cell changes during pregnancy in multiple sclerosis. The protocol was immunoSEQ multiplex PCR, while the TCRdb copy is restricted to in-frame clones and leaves out a portion. The data contain 23,000 or so clones, 86% of them seen just once; the ten biggest clones take up approximately 13%. The sequencing here drew on CD8+ T cells from peripheral blood mononuclear cells, taken in the first trimester of pregnancy. These TCRs come from a female donor in good health, enrolled as a control in a pregnancy study.

This clone was counted a single time. This chain joins TRBV7-3 and TRBJ2-1; 10 bases agree with TRBD2. CDR1 SGHTA and CDR2 FQGTGA come from the germline V gene. The CDR3 has 16 amino acids. The V gene end was trimmed by 0 bases and the J gene end by 8 bases; junction bases not matched to a gene: 7. CDR3 in amino acids: CASSLTLAGALDEQFF. DNA of the CDR3: TGTGCCAGCAGCTTAACTCTAGCGGGAGCCTTGGATGAGCAGTTCTTC.

V gene TRBV2 combines with J gene TRBJ2-4; 8 nucleotides line up with TRBD2. The CDR3 is made up of 16 amino acids. V lost 11 bases, J lost 7 bases, and 19 bases stayed unmatched. Looked up from germline, CDR1 is SNHLY and CDR2 is FYNNEI. CDR3: CAPGGDSGEEANIQYF. CDR3 coding DNA: TGTGCCCCAGGAGGGGATAGCGGGGAGGAGGCGAACATTCAGTACTTC.

J is TRBJ2-3 and V is TRBV4-3; 8 nucleotides line up with TRBD1. The CDR3 covers 15 residues. The V gene end was trimmed by 4 bases and the J gene end by 4 bases; junction bases not matched to a gene: 7. The V gene's germline CDR1 is LGHNA and CDR2 YSLEER. This chain's CDR3 is CASSPPGQGADTQYF. The DNA for the CDR3 is TGCGCCAGCAGCCCACCCGGACAGGGAGCAGATACGCAGTATTTT.

This chain joins TRBV28 and TRBJ2-5; TRBD2 agrees at 7 bases. From germline, CDR1 is MDHEN and CDR2 SYDVKM. The CDR3 length is 13 residues. Trimming at V came to 6 bases and at J to 2 bases, leaving 3 bases not matched to a gene. CDR3 protein: CASRAGDQETQYF. The CDR3 DNA reads TGTGCCAGCAGGGCGGGGGATCAAGAGACCCAGTACTTC.

The gene calls are TRBV5-4 and TRBJ2-1; 8 bases align to TRBD2. CDR3 size: 14 residues. The V gene end was trimmed by 0 bases and the J gene end by 7 bases; junction bases not matched to a gene: 3. Germline V CDR1 and CDR2: SGHNT, YYREEE (reference sequence). CDR3 loop: CASSLAGGPNEQFF. The CDR3 coding sequence is TGTGCCAGCAGCTTGGCGGGGGGGCCGAATGAGCAGTTCTTC.

This clone has more than one count but fewer than ten. V is TRBV11-2 and J is TRBJ2-7; no clear D gene. The CDR3 covers 14 residues. V gave up 3 bases and J gave up 2 bases, with 11 bases separating them. Germline V gene sequence: CDR1 SGHAT, CDR2 FQNNGV. The CDR3 DNA sequence: TGTGCCAGCAGCTTGGCTGGCCGAACCTACGAGCAGTACTTC. Encoded protein: CASSLAGRTYEQYF.